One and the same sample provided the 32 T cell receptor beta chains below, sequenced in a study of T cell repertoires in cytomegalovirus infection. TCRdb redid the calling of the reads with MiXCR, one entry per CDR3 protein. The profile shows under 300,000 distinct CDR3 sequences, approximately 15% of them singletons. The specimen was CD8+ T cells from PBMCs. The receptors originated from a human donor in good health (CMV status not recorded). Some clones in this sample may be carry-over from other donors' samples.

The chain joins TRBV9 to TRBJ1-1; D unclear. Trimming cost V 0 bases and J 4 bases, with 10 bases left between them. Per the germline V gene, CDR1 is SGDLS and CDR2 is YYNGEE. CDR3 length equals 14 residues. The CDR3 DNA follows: TGTGCCAGCAGCGTAGGTCTTTCGAGCACTGAAGCTTTCTTT. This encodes CASSVGLSSTEAFF.

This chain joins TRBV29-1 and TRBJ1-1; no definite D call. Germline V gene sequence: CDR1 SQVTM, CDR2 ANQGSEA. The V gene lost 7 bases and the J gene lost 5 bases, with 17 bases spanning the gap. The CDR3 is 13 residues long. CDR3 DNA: TGCAGCGGAAATTCGGGCCCCGTGACTGAAGCTTTCTTT. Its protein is CSGNSGPVTEAFF.

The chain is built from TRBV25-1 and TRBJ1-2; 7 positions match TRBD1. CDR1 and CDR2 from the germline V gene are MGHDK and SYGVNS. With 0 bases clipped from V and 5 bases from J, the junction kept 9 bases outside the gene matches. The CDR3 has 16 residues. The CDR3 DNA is TGTGCCAGCAGTGAATACTGGATCGGGACAGAATATGGCTACACCTTC. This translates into CASSEYWIGTEYGYTF.

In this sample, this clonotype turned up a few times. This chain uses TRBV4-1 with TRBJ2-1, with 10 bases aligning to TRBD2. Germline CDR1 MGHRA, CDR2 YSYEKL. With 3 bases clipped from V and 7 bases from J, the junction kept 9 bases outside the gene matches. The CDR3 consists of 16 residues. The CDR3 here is CASSHGKAGGRNEQFF. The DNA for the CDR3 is TGCGCCAGCAGCCACGGGAAAGCGGGGGGGAGGAATGAGCAGTTCTTC.

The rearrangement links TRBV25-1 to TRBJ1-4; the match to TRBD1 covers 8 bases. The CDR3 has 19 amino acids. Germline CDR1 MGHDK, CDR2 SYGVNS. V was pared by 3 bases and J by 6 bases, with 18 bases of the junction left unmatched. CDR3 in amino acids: CASSDVEPGGSRIDEKLFF. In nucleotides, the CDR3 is TGTGCCAGCAGTGACGTAGAGCCAGGGGGCTCTCGGATCGATGAAAAACTGTTTTTT.

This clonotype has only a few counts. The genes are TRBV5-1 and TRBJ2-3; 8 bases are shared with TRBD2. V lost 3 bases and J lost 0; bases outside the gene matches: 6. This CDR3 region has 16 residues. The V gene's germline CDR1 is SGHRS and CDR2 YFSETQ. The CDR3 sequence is CASSSLRGGSTDTQYF. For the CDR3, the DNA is TGCGCCAGCAGCTCCCTCCGGGGGGGGAGCACAGATACGCAGTATTTT. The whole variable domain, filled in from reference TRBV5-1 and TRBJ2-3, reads KAGVTQTPRYLIKTRGQQVTLSCSPISGHRSVSWYQQTPGQGLQFLFEYFSETQRNKGNFPGRFSGRQFSNSRSEMNVSTLELGDSALYLCASSSLRGGSTDTQYFGPGTRLTVL.

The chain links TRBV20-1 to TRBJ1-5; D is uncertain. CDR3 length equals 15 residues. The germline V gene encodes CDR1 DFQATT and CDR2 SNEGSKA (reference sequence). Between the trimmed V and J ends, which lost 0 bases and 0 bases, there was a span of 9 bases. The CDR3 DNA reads TGCAGTGCTAGAGATTTTAGATATAGCAATCAGCCCCAGCATTTT. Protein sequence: CSARDFRYSNQPQHF.

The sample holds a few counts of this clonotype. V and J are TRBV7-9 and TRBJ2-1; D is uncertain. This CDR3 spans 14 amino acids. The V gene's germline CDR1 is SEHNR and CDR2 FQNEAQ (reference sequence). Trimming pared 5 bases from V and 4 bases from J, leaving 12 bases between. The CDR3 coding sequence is TGTGCCAGCAGCACAAGTAGAACTTACAATGAGCAGTTCTTC. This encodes CASSTSRTYNEQFF.

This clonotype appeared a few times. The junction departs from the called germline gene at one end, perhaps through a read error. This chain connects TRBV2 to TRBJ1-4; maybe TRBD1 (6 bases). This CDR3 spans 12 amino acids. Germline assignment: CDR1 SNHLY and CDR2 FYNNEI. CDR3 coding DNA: TGTGCCAGCAACCCAACCCCGGGACACCCTTTGTTT. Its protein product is CASNPTPGHPLF.

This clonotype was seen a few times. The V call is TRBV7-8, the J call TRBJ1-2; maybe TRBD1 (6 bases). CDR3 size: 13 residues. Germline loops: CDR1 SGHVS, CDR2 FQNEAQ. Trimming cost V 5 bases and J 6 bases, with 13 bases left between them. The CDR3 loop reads CASSLDRLDGYTF. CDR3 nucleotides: TGTGCCAGCAGCCTAGACAGGCTCGATGGCTACACCTTC.

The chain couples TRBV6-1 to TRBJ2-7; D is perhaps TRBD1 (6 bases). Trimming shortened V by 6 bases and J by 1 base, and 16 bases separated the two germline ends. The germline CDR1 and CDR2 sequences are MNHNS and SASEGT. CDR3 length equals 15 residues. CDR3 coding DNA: TGTGCCAGCAGCGAGGCCCTTACAGGGTCCTACGAGCAGTACTTC. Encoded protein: CASSEALTGSYEQYF.

As DNA, the CDR3 is TGTGCCAGCAGCGCATACCGGGACAGGGGAGTGTACGAGCAGTACTTC. Protein sequence: CASSAYRDRGVYEQYF. This sequence joins TRBV7-9 and TRBJ2-7; 10 bases line up with TRBD1. CDR3 size: 16 residues. CDR1 is SEHNR and CDR2 is FQNEAQ in the germline V gene (reference sequence). Unmatched junction bases numbered 11, after V lost 5 bases and J lost 4 bases.

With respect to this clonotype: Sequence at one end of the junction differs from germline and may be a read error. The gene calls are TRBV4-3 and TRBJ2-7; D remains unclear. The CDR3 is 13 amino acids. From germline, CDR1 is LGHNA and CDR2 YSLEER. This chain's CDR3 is CASSRLGSNEQYF. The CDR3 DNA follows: TGCGCCAGCAGCCGATTGGGCTCCAACGAGCAGTACTTC.

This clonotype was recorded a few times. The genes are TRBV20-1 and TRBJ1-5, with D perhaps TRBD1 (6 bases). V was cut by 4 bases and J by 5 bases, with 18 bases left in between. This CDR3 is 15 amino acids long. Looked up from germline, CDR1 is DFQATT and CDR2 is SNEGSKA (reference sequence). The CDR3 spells CSATESGHTYQPQHF. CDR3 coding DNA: TGCAGTGCTACCGAATCGGGACACACCTATCAGCCCCAGCATTTT.

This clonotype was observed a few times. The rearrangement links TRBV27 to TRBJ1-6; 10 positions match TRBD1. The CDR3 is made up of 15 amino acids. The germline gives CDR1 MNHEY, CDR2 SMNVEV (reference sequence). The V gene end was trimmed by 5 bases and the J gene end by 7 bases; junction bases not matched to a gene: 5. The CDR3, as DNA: TGTGCCAGCAGTCCGGACAGGGGGGGGAATTCACCCCTCCACTTT. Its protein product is CASSPDRGGNSPLHF.

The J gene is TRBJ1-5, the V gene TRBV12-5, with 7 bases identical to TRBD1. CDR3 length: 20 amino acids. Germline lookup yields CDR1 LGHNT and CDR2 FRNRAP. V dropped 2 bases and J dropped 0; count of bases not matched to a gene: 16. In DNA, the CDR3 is TGTGCTAGTGGTTTGCCCTCCGACAGCGTCAGGGGGTATAGCAATCAGCCCCAGCATTTT. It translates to CASGLPSDSVRGYSNQPQHF.

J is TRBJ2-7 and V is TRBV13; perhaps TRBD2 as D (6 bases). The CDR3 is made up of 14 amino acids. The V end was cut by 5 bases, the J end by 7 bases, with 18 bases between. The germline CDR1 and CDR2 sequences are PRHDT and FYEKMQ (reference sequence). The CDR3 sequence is CASSPPQEGEEQYF. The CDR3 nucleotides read TGTGCCAGCAGCCCACCTCAGGAGGGTGAGGAGCAGTACTTC.

The CDR3 reads CASSLVSVNTGELFF. For the CDR3, the DNA is TGTGCCAGCAGCTTAGTTTCAGTGAACACCGGGGAGCTGTTTTTT. This chain links TRBV7-6 with TRBJ2-2; D gene uncertain. V was shortened by 1 base and J by 1 base, with 7 bases between the two germline ends. The germline CDR1 and CDR2 sequences are SGHVS and FNYEAQ. The length of the CDR3 is 15 residues.

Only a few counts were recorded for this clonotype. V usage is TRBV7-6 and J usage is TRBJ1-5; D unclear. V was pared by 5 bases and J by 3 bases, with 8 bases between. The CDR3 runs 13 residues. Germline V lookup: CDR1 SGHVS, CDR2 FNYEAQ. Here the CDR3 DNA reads TGTGCCAGCAGCCGGGGAGACAATCAGCCCCAGCATTTT. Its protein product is CASSRGDNQPQHF.

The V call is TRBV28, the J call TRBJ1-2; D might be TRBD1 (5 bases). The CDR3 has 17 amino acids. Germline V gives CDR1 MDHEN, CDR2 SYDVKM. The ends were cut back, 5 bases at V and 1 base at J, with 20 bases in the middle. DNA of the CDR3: TGTGCCAGCAGTGACCCCGACAGTACTGCTTTTAACTATGGCTACACCTTC. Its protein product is CASSDPDSTAFNYGYTF.

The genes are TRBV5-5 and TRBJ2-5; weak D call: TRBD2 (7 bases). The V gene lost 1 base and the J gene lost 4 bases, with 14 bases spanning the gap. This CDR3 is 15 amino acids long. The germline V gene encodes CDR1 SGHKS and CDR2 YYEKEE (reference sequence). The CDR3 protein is CASSLYGGPIETQYF. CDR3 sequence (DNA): TGTGCCAGCAGCTTGTACGGGGGGCCAATAGAGACCCAGTACTTC.

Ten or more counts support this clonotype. In DNA form, the CDR3 reads TGTGCCAGCAGTTACTGGGAGTCCGGCGAGACCCAGTACTTC. This codes for CASSYWESGETQYF. The chain employs TRBV6-2 or TRBV6-3 and TRBJ2-5; a weak D match, TRBD2 (5 bases). V lost 1 base to trimming and J lost 5 bases, with 11 bases between them. CDR3 size: 14 residues. CDR1 and CDR2 from the germline V gene are MNHEY and SVGEGT.

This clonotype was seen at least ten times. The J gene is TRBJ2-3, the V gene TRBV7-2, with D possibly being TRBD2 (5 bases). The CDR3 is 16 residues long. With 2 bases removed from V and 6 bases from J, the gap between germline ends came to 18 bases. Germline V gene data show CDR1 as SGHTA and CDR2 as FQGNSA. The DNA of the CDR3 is TGTGCCAGCAGCTTACGGCCGGCTAGCATGGCGGATACGCAGTATTTT. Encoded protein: CASSLRPASMADTQYF.

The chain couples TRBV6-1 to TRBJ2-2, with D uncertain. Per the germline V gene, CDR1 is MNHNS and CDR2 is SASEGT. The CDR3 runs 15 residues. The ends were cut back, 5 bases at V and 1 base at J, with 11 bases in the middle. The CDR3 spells CASSYLSGNTGELFF. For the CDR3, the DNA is TGTGCCAGCAGTTATCTGTCAGGGAACACCGGGGAGCTGTTTTTT.

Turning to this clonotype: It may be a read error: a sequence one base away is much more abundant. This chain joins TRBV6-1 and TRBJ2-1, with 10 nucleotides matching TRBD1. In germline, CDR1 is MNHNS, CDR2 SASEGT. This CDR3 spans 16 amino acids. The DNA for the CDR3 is TGTGCCAGCAGACTAACGGGACAGGGGTCCTACAATGAGCGGTTCTTC. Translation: CASRLTGQGSYNERFF.

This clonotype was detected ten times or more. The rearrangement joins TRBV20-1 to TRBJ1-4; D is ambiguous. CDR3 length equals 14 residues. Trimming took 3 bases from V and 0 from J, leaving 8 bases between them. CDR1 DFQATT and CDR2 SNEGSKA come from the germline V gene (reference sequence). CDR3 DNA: TGCAGTGCTAGGACTTCTTCAACTAATGAAAAACTGTTTTTT. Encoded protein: CSARTSSTNEKLFF.

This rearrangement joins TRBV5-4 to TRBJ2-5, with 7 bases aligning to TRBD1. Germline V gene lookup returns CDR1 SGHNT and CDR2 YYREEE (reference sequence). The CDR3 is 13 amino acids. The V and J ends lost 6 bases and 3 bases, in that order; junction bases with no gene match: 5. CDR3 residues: CASTGTAEETQYF. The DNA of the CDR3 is TGTGCCAGCACCGGGACAGCAGAAGAGACCCAGTACTTC.

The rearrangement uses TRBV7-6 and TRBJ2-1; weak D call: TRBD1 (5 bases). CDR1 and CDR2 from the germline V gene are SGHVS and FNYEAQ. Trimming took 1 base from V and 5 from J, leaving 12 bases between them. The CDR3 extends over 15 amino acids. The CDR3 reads CASSLVGVGNNEQFF. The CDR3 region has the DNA TGTGCCAGCAGCTTAGTAGGGGTGGGGAACAATGAGCAGTTCTTC.

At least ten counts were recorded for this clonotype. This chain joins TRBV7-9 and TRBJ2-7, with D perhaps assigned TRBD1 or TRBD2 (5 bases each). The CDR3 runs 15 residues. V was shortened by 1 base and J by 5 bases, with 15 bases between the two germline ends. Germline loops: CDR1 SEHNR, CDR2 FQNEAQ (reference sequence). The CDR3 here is CASSLVGDGWDEQYF. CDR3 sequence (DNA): TGTGCCAGCAGCTTAGTGGGGGACGGATGGGACGAGCAGTACTTC.

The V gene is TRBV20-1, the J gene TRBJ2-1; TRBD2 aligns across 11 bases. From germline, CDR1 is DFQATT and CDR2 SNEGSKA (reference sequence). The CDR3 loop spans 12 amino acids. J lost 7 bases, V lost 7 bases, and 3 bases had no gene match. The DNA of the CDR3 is TGCAGTGGACTAGCGGGGTTGAATGAGCAGTTCTTC. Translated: CSGLAGLNEQFF.

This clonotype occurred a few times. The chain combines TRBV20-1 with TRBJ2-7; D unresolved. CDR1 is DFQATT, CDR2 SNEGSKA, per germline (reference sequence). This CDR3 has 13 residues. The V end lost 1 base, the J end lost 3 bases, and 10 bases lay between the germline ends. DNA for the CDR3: TGCAGTGCTAGAGGGGAAGGGCTCTACGAGCAGTACTTC. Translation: CSARGEGLYEQYF.

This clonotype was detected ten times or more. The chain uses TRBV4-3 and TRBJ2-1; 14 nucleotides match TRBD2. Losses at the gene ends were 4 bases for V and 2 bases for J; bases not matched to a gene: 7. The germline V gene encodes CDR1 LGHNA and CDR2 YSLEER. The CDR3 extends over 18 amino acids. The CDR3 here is CASSLGLAGEPTYNEQFF. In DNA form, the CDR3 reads TGCGCCAGCAGCCTGGGACTAGCGGGGGAACCAACCTACAATGAGCAGTTCTTC.